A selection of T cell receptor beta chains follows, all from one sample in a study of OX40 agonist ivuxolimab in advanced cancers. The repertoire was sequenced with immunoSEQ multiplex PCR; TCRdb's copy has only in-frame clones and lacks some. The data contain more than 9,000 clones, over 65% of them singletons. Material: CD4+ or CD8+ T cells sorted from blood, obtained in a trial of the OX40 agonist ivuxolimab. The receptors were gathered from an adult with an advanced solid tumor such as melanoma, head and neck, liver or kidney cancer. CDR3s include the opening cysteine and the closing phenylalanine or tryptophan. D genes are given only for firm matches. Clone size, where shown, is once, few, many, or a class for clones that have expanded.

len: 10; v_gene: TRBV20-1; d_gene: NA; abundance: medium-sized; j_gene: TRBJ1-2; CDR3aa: CSAHSYGYTF; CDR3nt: TGCAGTGCCCATTCCTATGGCTACACCTTC
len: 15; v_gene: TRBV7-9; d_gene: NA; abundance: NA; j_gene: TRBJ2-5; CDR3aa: CASSLPRIAEETQYF; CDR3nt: TGTGCCAGCAGCTTACCGAGGATAGCAGAAGAGACCCAGTACTTC
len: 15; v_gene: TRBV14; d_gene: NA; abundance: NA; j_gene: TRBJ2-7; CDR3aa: CASSRRWDDSYEQYF; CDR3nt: TGTGCCAGCAGCCGAAGGTGGGACGACTCCTACGAGCAGTACTTC
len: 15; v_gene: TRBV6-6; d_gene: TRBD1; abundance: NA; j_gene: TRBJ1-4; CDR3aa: CASTPGQGAGEKLFF; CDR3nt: TGTGCCAGCACCCCTGGACAGGGGGCTGGTGAAAAACTGTTTTTT
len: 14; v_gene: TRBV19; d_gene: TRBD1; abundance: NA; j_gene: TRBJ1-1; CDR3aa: CASSIQGARTEAFF; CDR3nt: TGTGCCAGTAGTATACAGGGGGCACGCACTGAAGCTTTCTTT
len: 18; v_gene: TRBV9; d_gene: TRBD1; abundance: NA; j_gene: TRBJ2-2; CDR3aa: CASSVEGQAKSFTGELFF; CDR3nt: TGTGCCAGCAGCGTAGAGGGACAGGCGAAATCATTTACCGGGGAGCTGTTTTTT
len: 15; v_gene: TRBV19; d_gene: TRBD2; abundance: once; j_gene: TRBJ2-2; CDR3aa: CASGLSGRGGGELFF; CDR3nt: TGTGCCAGTGGACTAAGCGGGAGGGGCGGCGGGGAGCTGTTTTTT
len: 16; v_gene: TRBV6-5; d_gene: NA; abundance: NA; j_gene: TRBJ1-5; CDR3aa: CASSYSKLYSNQPQHF; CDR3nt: TGTGCCAGCAGTTACTCGAAATTGTATAGCAATCAGCCCCAGCATTTT
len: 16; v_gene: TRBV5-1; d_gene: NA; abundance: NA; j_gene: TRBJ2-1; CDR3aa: CASSLVGGAPHNEQFF; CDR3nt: TGCGCCAGCAGCTTGGTTGGGGGAGCCCCCCACAATGAGCAGTTCTTC
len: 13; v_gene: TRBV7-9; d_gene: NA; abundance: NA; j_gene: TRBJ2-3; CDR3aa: CASSLPGVDTQYF; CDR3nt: TGTGCCAGCAGCTTGCCGGGTGTAGATACGCAGTATTTT
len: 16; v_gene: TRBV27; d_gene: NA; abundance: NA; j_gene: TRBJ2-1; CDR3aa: CASSDWREIAYNEQFF; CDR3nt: TGTGCCAGCAGCGACTGGAGGGAAATCGCCTACAATGAGCAGTTCTTC
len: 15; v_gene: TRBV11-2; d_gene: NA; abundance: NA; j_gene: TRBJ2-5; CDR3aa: CASSFTPTKSETQYF; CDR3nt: TGTGCCAGCAGCTTCACCCCTACAAAGTCTGAGACCCAGTACTTC
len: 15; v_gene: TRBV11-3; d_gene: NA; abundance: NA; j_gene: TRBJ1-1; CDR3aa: CASSLDLTGNTEAFF; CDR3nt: TGTGCCAGCAGCTTAGATCTCACAGGGAACACTGAAGCTTTCTTT
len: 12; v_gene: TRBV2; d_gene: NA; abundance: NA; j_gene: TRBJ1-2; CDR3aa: CASSDDSYGYTF; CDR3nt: TGTGCCAGCAGTGACGACAGCTATGGCTACACCTTC
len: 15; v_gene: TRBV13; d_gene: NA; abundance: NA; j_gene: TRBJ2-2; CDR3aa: CASSSQRLVAGELFF; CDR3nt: TGTGCCAGCAGCTCTCAGCGTCTCGTGGCCGGGGAGCTGTTTTTT
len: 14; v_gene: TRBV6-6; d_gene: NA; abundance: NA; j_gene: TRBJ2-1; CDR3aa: CASSYSGALNEQFF; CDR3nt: TGTGCCAGCAGTTACTCAGGTGCCCTGAATGAGCAGTTCTTC
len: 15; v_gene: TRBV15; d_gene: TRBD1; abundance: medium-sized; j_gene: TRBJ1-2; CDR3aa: CATSRQGGANYGYTF; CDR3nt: TGTGCCACCAGCAGACAGGGGGGAGCTAACTATGGCTACACCTTC
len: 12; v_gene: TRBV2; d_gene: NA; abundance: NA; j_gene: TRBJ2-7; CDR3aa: CASSDRSYEQYF; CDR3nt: TGTGCCAGCAGTGACAGGAGCTACGAGCAGTACTTC
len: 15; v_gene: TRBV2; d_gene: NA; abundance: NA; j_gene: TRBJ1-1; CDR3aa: CASSDRQAGWTEAFF; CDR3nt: TGTGCCAGCAGTGATAGGCAGGCAGGATGGACTGAAGCTTTCTTT
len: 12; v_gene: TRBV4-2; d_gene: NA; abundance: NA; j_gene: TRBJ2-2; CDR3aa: CASSPNTGELFF; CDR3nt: TGTGCCAGCAGCCCGAACACCGGGGAGCTGTTTTTT
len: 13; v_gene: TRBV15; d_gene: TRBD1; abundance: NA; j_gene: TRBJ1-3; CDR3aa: CATGDRDGNTIYF; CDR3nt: TGTGCCACCGGGGACAGGGACGGAAACACCATATATTTT
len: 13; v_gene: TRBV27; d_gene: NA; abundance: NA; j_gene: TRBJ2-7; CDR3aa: CASSFGQSYEQYF; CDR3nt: TGTGCCAGCAGTTTCGGACAGTCCTACGAGCAGTACTTC
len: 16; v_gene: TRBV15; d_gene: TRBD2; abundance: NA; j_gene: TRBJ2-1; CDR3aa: CATSRGGLAGEGEQFF; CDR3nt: TGTGCCACCAGCAGAGGGGGACTAGCGGGAGAGGGTGAGCAGTTCTTC
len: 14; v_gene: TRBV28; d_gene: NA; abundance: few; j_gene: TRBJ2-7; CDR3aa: CASSLSFFSYEQYF; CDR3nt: TGTGCCAGCAGCCTTAGCTTCTTCTCCTACGAGCAGTACTTC
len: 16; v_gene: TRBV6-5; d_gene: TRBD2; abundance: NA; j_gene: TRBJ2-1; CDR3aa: CASSYGLAGGLWEQFF; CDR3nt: TGTGCCAGCAGTTACGGGCTAGCGGGAGGGCTCTGGGAGCAGTTCTTC
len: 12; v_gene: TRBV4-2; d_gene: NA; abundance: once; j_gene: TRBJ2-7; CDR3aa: CASSQDSYEQYF; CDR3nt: TGTGCCAGCAGCCAAGACAGCTACGAGCAGTACTTC
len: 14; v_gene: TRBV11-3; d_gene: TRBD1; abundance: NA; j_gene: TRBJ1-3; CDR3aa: CASSVTGPGNTIYF; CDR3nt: TGTGCCAGCAGCGTGACAGGGCCAGGAAACACCATATATTTT
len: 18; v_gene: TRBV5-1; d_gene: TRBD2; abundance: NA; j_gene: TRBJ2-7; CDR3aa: CASSYGWTSGSIGYEQYF; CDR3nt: TGCGCCAGCAGCTATGGCTGGACTAGCGGGAGTATAGGCTACGAGCAGTACTTC
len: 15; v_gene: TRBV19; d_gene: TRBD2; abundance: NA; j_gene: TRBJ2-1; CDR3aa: CASSIGAGGPYEQFF; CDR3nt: TGTGCCAGTAGTATAGGAGCGGGAGGGCCCTATGAGCAGTTCTTC
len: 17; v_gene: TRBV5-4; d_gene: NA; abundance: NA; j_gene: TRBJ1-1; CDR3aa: CASSQEGAAGLNTEAFF; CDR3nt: TGTGCCAGCAGCCAAGAAGGTGCGGCAGGGTTGAACACTGAAGCTTTCTTT
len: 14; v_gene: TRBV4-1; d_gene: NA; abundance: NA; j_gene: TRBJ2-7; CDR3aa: CASSQVPQRGEQYF; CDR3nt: TGCGCCAGCAGCCAAGTTCCCCAGCGCGGCGAGCAGTACTTC
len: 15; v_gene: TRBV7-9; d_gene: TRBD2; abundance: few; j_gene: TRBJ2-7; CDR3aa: CASSFPTSGSDEQYF; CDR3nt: TGTGCCAGCAGCTTCCCGACTAGCGGGAGTGACGAGCAGTACTTC
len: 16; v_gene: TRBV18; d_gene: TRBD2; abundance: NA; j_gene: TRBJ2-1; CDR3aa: CASSAALRELPNEQFF; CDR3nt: TGTGCCAGCTCAGCGGCCTTGCGGGAGTTGCCCAATGAGCAGTTCTTC
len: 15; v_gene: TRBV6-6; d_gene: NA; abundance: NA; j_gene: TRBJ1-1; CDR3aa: CASSYSLGAGTEAFF; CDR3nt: TGTGCCAGCAGTTACTCGTTGGGGGCTGGCACTGAAGCTTTCTTT
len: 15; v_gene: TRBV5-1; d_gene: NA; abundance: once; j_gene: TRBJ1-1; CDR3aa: CASSDIQGLNTEAFF; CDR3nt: TGCGCCAGCAGCGATATACAGGGACTGAACACTGAAGCTTTCTTT
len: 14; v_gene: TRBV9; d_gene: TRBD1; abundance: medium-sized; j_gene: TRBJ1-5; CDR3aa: CASSVGTGDQPQHF; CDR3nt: TGTGCCAGCAGCGTAGGGACAGGAGATCAGCCCCAGCATTTT
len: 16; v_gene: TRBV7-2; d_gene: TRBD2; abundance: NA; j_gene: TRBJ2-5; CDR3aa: CASSQTSGRSRETQYF; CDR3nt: TGTGCCAGCAGCCAGACTAGCGGGAGATCCAGAGAGACCCAGTACTTC
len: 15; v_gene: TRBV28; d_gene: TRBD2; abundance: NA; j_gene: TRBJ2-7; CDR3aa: CASSLSTSASYEQYF; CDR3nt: TGTGCCAGCAGTTTATCGACTAGCGCCTCCTACGAGCAGTACTTC